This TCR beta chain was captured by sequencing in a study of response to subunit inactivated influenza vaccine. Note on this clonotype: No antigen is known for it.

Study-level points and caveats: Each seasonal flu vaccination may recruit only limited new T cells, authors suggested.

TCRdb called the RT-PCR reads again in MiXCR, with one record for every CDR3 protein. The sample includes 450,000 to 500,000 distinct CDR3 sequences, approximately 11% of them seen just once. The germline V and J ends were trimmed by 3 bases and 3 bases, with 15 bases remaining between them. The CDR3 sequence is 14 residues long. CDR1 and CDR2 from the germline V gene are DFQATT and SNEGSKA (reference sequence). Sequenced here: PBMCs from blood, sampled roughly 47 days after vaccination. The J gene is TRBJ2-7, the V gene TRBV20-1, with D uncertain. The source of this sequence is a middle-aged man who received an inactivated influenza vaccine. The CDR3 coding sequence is TGCAGTGCTAGGAGAGTACAAGGAGACTACGAGCAGTACTTC. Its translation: CSARRVQGDYEQYF.